This T cell receptor beta chain was captured in a study of blood T cell repertoires in COVID-19. Study-level background: Collection of acute and convalescent COVID-19 samples took place in the United States, Italy and Spain.

This CDR3 is 14 amino acids long. The germline CDR1 and CDR2 sequences are MNHEY and SVGEGT. V shed 5 bases and J 2 bases; nucleotides not matched to a gene: 4. Original handling: Amplification of reference gene primers provided the estimated nucleated cell counts. Here immunoSEQ multiplex PCR was the method, and the copy in TCRdb shows in-frame clones only, minus some. The V and J calls and clone size are taken from that table; D and trimming were inferred from the DNA. The sample holds about 200,000 clones, about 76% seen once. This clone was counted between two and nine times. Sequencing was performed on peripheral blood. The chain is built from TRBV6-2 or TRBV6-3 and TRBJ2-5, with 8 nucleotides matching TRBD1. The clonotype was recovered from a woman aged 35 to 49 with COVID-19, enrolled during active disease. As DNA, the CDR3 is TGTGCCAGCAGTCACTGGGACAGGCAAGAGACCCAGTACTTC. It encodes CASSHWDRQETQYF.